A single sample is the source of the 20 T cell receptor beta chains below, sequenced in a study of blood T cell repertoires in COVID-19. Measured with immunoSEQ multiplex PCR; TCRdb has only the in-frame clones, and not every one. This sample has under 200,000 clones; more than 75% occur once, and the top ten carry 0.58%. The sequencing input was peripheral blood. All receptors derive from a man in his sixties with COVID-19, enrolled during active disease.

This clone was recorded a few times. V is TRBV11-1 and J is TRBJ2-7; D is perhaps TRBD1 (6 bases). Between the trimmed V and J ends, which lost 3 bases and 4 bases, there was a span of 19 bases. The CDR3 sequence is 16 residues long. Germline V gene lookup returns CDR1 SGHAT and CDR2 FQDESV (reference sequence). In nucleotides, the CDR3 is TGTGCCAGCAGCTTTGAGTCAAGCACAGGGATATACGAGCAGTACTTC. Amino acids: CASSFESSTGIYEQYF. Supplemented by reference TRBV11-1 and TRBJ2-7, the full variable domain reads EAEVAQSPRYKITEKSQAVAFWCDPISGHATLYWYRQILGQGPELLVQFQDESVVDDSQLPKDRFSAERLKGVDSTLKIQPAELGDSAMYLCASSFESSTGIYEQYFGPGTRLTVT.

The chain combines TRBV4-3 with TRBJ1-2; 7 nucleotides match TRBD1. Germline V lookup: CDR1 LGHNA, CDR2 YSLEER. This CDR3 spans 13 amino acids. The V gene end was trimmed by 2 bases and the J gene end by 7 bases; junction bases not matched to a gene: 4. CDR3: CASSQTGVGGYTF. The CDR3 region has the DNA TGCGCCAGCAGCCAAACAGGGGTTGGTGGCTACACCTTC.

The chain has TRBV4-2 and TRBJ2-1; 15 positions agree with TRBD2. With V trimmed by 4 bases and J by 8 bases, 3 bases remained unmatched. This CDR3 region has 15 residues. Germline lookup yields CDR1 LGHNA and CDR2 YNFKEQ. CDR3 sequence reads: CASSRTSGGAYEQFF. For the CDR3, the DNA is TGTGCCAGCAGCCGGACTAGCGGGGGGGCCTATGAGCAGTTCTTC.

Here the CDR3 reads CASSVLTEAFF. CDR3 sequence (DNA): TGTGCCAGTAGCGTCCTCACTGAAGCTTTCTTT. V and J are TRBV19 and TRBJ1-1; no firm D call. This CDR3 spans 11 amino acids. V lost 6 bases and J lost 4, with 6 bases in between. Germline assignment: CDR1 LNHDA and CDR2 SQIVND (reference sequence).

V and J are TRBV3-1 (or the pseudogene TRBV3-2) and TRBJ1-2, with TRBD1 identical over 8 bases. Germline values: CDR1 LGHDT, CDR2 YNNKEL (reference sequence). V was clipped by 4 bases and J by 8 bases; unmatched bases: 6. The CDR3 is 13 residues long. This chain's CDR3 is CASSLQGAPGYTF. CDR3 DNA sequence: TGTGCCAGCAGCCTCCAGGGGGCGCCGGGCTACACCTTC.

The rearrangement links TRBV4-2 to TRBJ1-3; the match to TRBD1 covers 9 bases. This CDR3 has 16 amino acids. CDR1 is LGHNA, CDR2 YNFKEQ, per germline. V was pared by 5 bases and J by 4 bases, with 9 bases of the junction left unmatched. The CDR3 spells CASSVTGTGTGNTIYF. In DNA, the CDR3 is TGTGCCAGCAGCGTCACCGGGACAGGGACCGGAAACACCATATATTTT.

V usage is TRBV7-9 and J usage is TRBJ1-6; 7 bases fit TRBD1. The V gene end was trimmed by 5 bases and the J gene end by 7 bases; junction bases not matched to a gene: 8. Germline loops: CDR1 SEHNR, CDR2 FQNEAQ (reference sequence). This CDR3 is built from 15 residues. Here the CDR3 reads CASSVDGTANSPLHF. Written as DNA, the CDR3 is TGTGCCAGCAGCGTCGACGGGACAGCAAATTCACCCCTCCACTTT.

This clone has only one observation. This CDR3 reads CASSRRDFGELFF. The CDR3 nucleotides are TGTGCCAGCAGTCGCCGGGACTTTGGGGAGCTGTTTTTT. The rearrangement uses TRBV3-1 (or the pseudogene TRBV3-2) and TRBJ2-2; TRBD2 might be the D (6 bases). The CDR3 totals 13 residues. Per the germline V gene, CDR1 is LGHDT and CDR2 is YNNKEL (reference sequence). Trimming stripped 6 bases from V and 8 bases from J, with 13 bases between.

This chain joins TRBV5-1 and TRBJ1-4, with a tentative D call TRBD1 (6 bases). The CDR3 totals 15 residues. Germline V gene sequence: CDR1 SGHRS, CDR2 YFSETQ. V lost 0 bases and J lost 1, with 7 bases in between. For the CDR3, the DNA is TGCGCCAGCAGCTTGGGCAGGGGAACTAATGAAAAACTGTTTTTT. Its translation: CASSLGRGTNEKLFF.

CDR3 DNA: TGTGCCAGCAGTTATGGGGGGAATGGCTACACCTTC. This gives the protein CASSYGGNGYTF. The chain joins TRBV6-5 to TRBJ1-2; TRBD1 might be the D (5 bases). CDR1 and CDR2 (germline): MNHEY, SVGAGI. This CDR3 region has 12 residues. V gave up 3 bases and J gave up 6 bases, with 8 bases separating them.

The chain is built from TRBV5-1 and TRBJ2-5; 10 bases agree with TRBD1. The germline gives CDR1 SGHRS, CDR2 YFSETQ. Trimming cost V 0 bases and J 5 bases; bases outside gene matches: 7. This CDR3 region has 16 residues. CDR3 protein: CASSLGTGGTKETQYF. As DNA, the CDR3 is TGCGCCAGCAGCTTGGGGACAGGGGGAACTAAGGAGACCCAGTACTTC.

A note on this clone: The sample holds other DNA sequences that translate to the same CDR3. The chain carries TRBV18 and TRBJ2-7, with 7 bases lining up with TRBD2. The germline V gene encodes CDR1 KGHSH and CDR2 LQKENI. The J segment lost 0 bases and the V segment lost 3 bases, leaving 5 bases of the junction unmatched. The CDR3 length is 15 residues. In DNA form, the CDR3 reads TGTGCCAGCTCACCTGGCGGGGGAAGCTCCTACGAGCAGTACTTC. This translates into CASSPGGGSSYEQYF.

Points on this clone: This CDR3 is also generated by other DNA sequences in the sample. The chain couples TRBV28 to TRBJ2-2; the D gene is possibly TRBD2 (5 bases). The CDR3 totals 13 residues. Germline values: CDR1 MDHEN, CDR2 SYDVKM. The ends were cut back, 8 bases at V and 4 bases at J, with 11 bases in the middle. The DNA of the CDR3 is TGTGCCAGCCGACGGGGAAGCACCGGGGAGCTGTTTTTT. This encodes CASRRGSTGELFF.

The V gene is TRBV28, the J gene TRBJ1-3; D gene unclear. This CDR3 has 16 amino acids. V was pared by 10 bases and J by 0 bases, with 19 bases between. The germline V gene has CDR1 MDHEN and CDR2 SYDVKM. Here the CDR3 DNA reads TGTGCCATCCAAAGGCCAGGTCCTTCCTCTGGAAACACCATATATTTT. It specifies CAIQRPGPSSGNTIYF.

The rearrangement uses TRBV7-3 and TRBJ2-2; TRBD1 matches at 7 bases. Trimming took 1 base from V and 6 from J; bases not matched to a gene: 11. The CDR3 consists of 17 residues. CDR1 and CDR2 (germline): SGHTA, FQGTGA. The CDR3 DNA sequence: TGTGCCAGCAGCTTAAGGCCGAGGGGGCGCGTGGCCGGGGAGCTGTTTTTT. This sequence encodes CASSLRPRGRVAGELFF.

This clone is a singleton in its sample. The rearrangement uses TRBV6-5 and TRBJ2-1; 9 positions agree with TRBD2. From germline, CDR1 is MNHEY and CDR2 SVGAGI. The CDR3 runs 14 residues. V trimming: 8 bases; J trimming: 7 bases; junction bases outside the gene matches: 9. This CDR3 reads CASAPGLASNEQFF. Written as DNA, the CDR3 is TGTGCCAGCGCCCCCGGACTAGCGAGTAATGAGCAGTTCTTC.

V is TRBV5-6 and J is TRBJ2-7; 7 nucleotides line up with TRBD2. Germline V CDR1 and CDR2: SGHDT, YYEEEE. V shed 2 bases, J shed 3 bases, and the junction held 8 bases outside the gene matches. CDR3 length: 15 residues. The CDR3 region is CASSFWEGSSYEQYF. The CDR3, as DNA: TGTGCCAGCAGCTTTTGGGAGGGGTCGAGCTACGAGCAGTACTTC.

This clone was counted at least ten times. Here the CDR3 reads CASSLEDRAGGKDTEAFF. The CDR3 DNA reads TGTGCCAGCAGCTTAGAGGACAGGGCAGGAGGGAAGGACACTGAAGCTTTCTTT. The chain is built from TRBV7-6 and TRBJ1-1; TRBD1 matches 8 bases. The length of the CDR3 is 18 residues. With 1 base clipped from V and 3 bases from J, the junction kept 13 bases outside the gene matches. The germline gives CDR1 SGHVS, CDR2 FNYEAQ.

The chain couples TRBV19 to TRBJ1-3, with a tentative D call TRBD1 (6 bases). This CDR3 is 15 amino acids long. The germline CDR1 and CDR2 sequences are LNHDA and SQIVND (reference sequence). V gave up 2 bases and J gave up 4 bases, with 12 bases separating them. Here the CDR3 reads CASSIRGEGGNTIYF. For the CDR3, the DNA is TGTGCCAGTAGTATAAGGGGGGAGGGAGGAAACACCATATATTTT.

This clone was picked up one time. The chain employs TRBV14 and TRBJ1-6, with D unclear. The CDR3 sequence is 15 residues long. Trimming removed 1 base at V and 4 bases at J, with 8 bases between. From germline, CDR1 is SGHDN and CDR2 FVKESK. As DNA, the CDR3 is TGTGCCAGCAGCCAAGGGTCGGGGTATAATTCACCCCTCCACTTT. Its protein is CASSQGSGYNSPLHF.